This T cell receptor beta chain came from a study of T cell responses to AZD1222 COVID-19 vaccine. Study-level results: None of the repertoires were sampled until the peak T cell response had passed.

This clone was detected once. No antigen is known for it. The protocol was immunoSEQ multiplex PCR, while the TCRdb copy is restricted to in-frame clones and leaves out a portion. This table holds under 150,000 clones, 80% to 95% found once. The ends were cut back, 5 bases at V and 1 base at J, with 14 bases in the middle. Germline V gives CDR1 MNHEY, CDR2 SMNVEV (reference sequence). CDR3 size: 15 residues. The chain employs TRBV27 and TRBJ1-1; D is unresolved. This clonotype was obtained from an adult in good health. This specimen consisted of peripheral blood, obtained on day 0 of AZD1222 vaccination. This CDR3 is CASSPYLGRNTEAFF. As DNA, the CDR3 is TGTGCCAGCAGTCCGTACCTAGGGCGGAACACTGAAGCTTTCTTT.